The 27 T cell receptor beta chains listed next were all sequenced from one sample in a study of shared clonotypes between healthy human individuals. Positively selected for CCR7, the CD45RO-negative cells used as naive CD8 cells excluded terminally differentiated effector memory CD45RA+ cells. Sequencing was performed with immunoSEQ multiplex PCR; in TCRdb, only in-frame clones are kept and a portion is missing. The table has millions of clones, roughly 94% seen once. The sequencing sample was made of naive CD8+ T cells sorted from blood. These receptors originate from a man between 18 and 29 years old in good health.

The chain has TRBV7-6 and TRBJ1-2; 9 bases are shared with TRBD1. Germline V lookup: CDR1 SGHVS, CDR2 FNYEAQ. J was trimmed by 8 bases and V by 4 bases; bases with no gene match: 11. This CDR3 is 15 amino acids long. The CDR3 loop is CASSSGQGPSWGYTF. CDR3 bases: TGTGCCAGCAGCTCGGGACAGGGCCCCTCTTGGGGCTACACCTTC.

This chain links TRBV30 with TRBJ1-2; 9 bases agree with TRBD1. The CDR3 sequence is 14 residues long. Germline values: CDR1 GTSNPN, CDR2 SVGIG (reference sequence). The trim removed 3 bases at V and 3 bases at J, leaving 5 bases unmatched. The CDR3 is CAWSGGQGYYGYTF. CDR3 coding DNA: TGTGCCTGGAGCGGGGGACAGGGATACTATGGCTACACCTTC.

The CDR3 DNA reads as TGTGCCAGCAGCTTAGAGGGTACTCTGTACAATGAGCAGTTCTTC. This sequence encodes CASSLEGTLYNEQFF. The V and J genes are TRBV7-2 and TRBJ2-1; D not resolved. This CDR3 is 15 amino acids long. CDR1 and CDR2 from the germline V gene are SGHTA and FQGNSA. V was shortened by 1 base and J by 4 bases, with 11 bases between the two germline ends.

The rearrangement uses TRBV11-1 and TRBJ2-3; 9 nucleotides match TRBD1. V lost 4 bases to trimming and J lost 4 bases; unmatched junction nucleotides: 9. The CDR3 loop spans 16 amino acids. Germline CDR1 reads SGHAT; CDR2 reads FQDESV (reference sequence). The CDR3: CASSSGRTGVPDTQYF. The CDR3 DNA reads as TGTGCCAGCAGCTCTGGGAGGACAGGGGTTCCAGATACGCAGTATTTT.

The V call is TRBV6-1, the J call TRBJ1-2; TRBD1 is a possible D gene (6 bases). The CDR3 is made up of 11 amino acids. The germline V gene has CDR1 MNHNS and CDR2 SASEGT. Trimming took 7 bases from V and 4 from J, leaving 7 bases between them. CDR3 sequence: CASTGAYGYTF. The CDR3 region has the DNA TGTGCCAGCACAGGGGCCTATGGCTACACCTTC.

The V and J genes are TRBV7-6 and TRBJ2-3; tentatively, D is TRBD2 (6 bases). Trimming took 5 bases from V and 1 from J, leaving 10 bases between them. CDR3 length: 14 amino acids. Germline values: CDR1 SGHVS, CDR2 FNYEAQ. The CDR3 here is CASSQRERTDTQYF. CDR3 DNA sequence: TGTGCCAGCAGCCAACGGGAGCGCACAGATACGCAGTATTTT.

The V call is TRBV30, the J call TRBJ1-4; TRBD1 is a possible D gene (6 bases). The germline CDR1 and CDR2 sequences are GTSNPN and SVGIG (reference sequence). The CDR3 is 15 residues long. V was shortened by 2 bases and J by 8 bases, with 18 bases between the two germline ends. CDR3 region: CAWSLIPRGGEKLFF. Written as DNA, the CDR3 is TGTGCCTGGAGTCTAATCCCCAGGGGTGGGGAAAAACTGTTTTTT.

The chain has TRBV2 and TRBJ1-1; D not resolved. This CDR3 contains 13 residues. V was trimmed by 6 bases and J by 1 base, leaving 9 bases between them. Germline values: CDR1 SNHLY, CDR2 FYNNEI. CDR3 in DNA: TGTGCCAGCAGAGAGATACAGAACACTGAAGCTTTCTTT. It specifies CASREIQNTEAFF.

As DNA, the CDR3 is TGTGCCAGCAGTTTATTCACCGGGTTCGGGGAAGGGGACAATGAGCAGTTCTTC. It encodes CASSLFTGFGEGDNEQFF. The chain carries TRBV27 and TRBJ2-1; D could derive from TRBD1 or TRBD2 (5 bases each). Trimming left V 1 base short and J 5 bases short, with 21 bases between. This CDR3 has 18 residues. CDR1 is MNHEY and CDR2 is SMNVEV in the germline V gene (reference sequence).

The rearrangement uses TRBV6-5 and TRBJ1-2, with D perhaps TRBD1 (5 bases). The CDR3 is made up of 13 amino acids. Germline V gene sequence: CDR1 MNHEY, CDR2 SVGAGI. The ends were cut back, 7 bases at V and 6 bases at J, with 15 bases in the middle. CDR3 sequence: CASTNGGRDGYTF. In DNA, the CDR3 is TGTGCCAGCACCAACGGGGGTCGGGATGGCTACACCTTC.

The CDR3 DNA sequence: TGTGCCAGCAGTTTCCGAGGGGCCCCGGGGCCCCAGCATTTT. It encodes CASSFRGAPGPQHF. The V call is TRBV28, the J call TRBJ1-5; possibly TRBD1 for D (5 bases). The CDR3 runs to 14 residues. V was cut by 3 bases and J by 9 bases, with 15 bases left in between. Per the germline V gene, CDR1 is MDHEN and CDR2 is SYDVKM.

CDR3 residues: CASALQGSFGGYTF. Written as DNA, the CDR3 is TGTGCCAGCGCTCTACAGGGGTCTTTTGGTGGCTACACCTTC. The gene calls are TRBV27 and TRBJ1-2, with TRBD1 matching 7 bases. Germline V gives CDR1 MNHEY, CDR2 SMNVEV (reference sequence). Trimming cost V 8 bases and J 7 bases; bases outside gene matches: 13. This CDR3 has 14 residues.

The J gene is TRBJ2-2, the V gene TRBV4-1, with D tentatively TRBD1 (5 bases). Germline lookup yields CDR1 MGHRA and CDR2 YSYEKL. V was clipped by 1 base and J by 0 bases, with 15 bases between them. The CDR3 contains 18 residues. This chain's CDR3 is CASSQVYQGVANTGELFF. In DNA form, the CDR3 reads TGCGCCAGCAGCCAAGTCTACCAGGGCGTCGCGAACACCGGGGAGCTGTTTTTT.

V gene TRBV5-6 combines with J gene TRBJ2-7; TRBD2 aligns across 8 bases. The CDR3 spans 14 residues. Per germline, CDR1 SGHDT and CDR2 YYEEEE. J gave up 6 bases and V 4 bases, and 9 bases lay outside the gene matches. The CDR3 region has the DNA TGTGCCAGCAGCCCCCCGGGAGGGGGACCCGAGCAGTACTTC. Protein sequence: CASSPPGGGPEQYF.

DNA of the CDR3: TGTGCCAGCAGCTCCCAGGGGGTAAAGGGGGCCTTTCACACTGAAGCTTTCTTT. This translates into CASSSQGVKGAFHTEAFF. V and J are TRBV27 and TRBJ1-1, with TRBD1 matching 7 bases. The germline V gene has CDR1 MNHEY and CDR2 SMNVEV (reference sequence). V lost 6 bases to trimming and J lost 3 bases; unmatched junction nucleotides: 19. CDR3 size: 18 residues.

Concerning this clone itself: The same CDR3 arises from other DNA sequences in this sample as well. The chain recombines TRBV4-3 with TRBJ2-7, with D perhaps TRBD1 (6 bases). The V and J ends lost 1 base and 0 bases respectively, with 10 bases between them. This CDR3 is built from 15 residues. The germline gives CDR1 LGHNA, CDR2 YSLEER. CDR3 amino acids: CASSQVLDSSYEQYF. CDR3 nucleotides: TGCGCCAGCAGCCAAGTATTGGACAGCTCCTACGAGCAGTACTTC.

This clone was counted once. V is TRBV11-2 and J is TRBJ1-1; D unresolved. Germline V lookup: CDR1 SGHAT, CDR2 FQNNGV. Trimming cost V 1 base and J 7 bases, with 7 bases left between them. The CDR3 extends over 12 amino acids. The CDR3 DNA reads as TGTGCCAGCAGCTTAGGGGTCCGTGAAGCTTTCTTT. Its translation is CASSLGVREAFF.

The V call is TRBV13, the J call TRBJ2-5, with 8 positions matching TRBD1. With V trimmed by 5 bases and J by 1 base, 3 bases remained unmatched. This CDR3 region has 14 residues. Germline V gene sequence: CDR1 PRHDT, CDR2 FYEKMQ (reference sequence). The CDR3 reads CASSLTGGQETQYF. As DNA, the CDR3 is TGTGCCAGCAGCCTAACAGGGGGCCAAGAGACCCAGTACTTC.

The V call is TRBV23-1, the J call TRBJ2-7; no firm D call. TRBV23-1 is classed as an ORF, of uncertain function. Trimming shortened V by 4 bases and J by 0 bases, and 7 bases separated the two germline ends. This CDR3 is 13 amino acids long. The CDR3 is CASSRQDSYEQYF. The CDR3 region has the DNA TGCGCCAGCAGTCGGCAGGACTCCTACGAGCAGTACTTC.

A note on this clone: In the same sample, other DNA sequences code for this CDR3. The chain uses TRBV27 and TRBJ2-7, with D possibly being TRBD2 (5 bases). Germline CDR1 is MNHEY and CDR2 is SMNVEV (reference sequence). The CDR3 runs 14 residues. Trimming pared 6 bases from V and 0 bases from J, leaving 12 bases between. The CDR3 loop reads CASSPRGNSYEQYF. As DNA, the CDR3 is TGTGCCAGCAGCCCCCGGGGTAACTCCTACGAGCAGTACTTC.

The chain recombines TRBV11-2 with TRBJ1-3; a possible D gene is TRBD1 (5 bases). The CDR3 spans 14 residues. Germline CDR1 is SGHAT and CDR2 is FQNNGV. Trimming shortened V by 3 bases and J by 0 bases, and 6 bases separated the two germline ends. The CDR3 bases are TGTGCCAGCAGCTTGGGGGGCTCTGGAAACACCATATATTTT. Amino acid sequence: CASSLGGSGNTIYF. The full variable domain, rest sourced from reference TRBV11-2 and TRBJ1-3, is EAGVAQSPRYKIIEKRQSVAFWCNPISGHATLYWYQQILGQGPKLLIQFQNNGVVDDSQLPKDRFSAERLKGVDSTLKIQPAKLEDSAVYLCASSLGGSGNTIYFGEGSWLTVV.

The J gene is TRBJ2-3, the V gene TRBV27; D is perhaps TRBD2 (6 bases). The CDR3 covers 14 residues. Trimming left V 2 bases short and J 4 bases short, with 10 bases between. Germline CDR1 reads MNHEY; CDR2 reads SMNVEV (reference sequence). The CDR3 here is CASSLTGESDTQYF. In DNA form, the CDR3 reads TGTGCCAGCAGTTTAACGGGAGAGTCAGATACGCAGTATTTT.

Points on this clone: Within the sample, other DNA sequences also encode this same CDR3. The chain uses TRBV4-2 and TRBJ1-1, with a tentative D call TRBD1 (5 bases). V gave up 1 base and J gave up 5 bases, with 11 bases separating them. This CDR3 contains 14 residues. The germline gives CDR1 LGHNA, CDR2 YNFKEQ. The CDR3 region is CASSQVSGGTEAFF. In nucleotides, the CDR3 is TGTGCCAGCAGCCAAGTTTCGGGGGGTACTGAAGCTTTCTTT.

This clone has only a few counts. The same CDR3 is also encoded by other DNA sequences in this sample. The CDR3 nucleotides are TGTGCCAGCAGCCTCGGGACAGCCTATGGCTACACCTTC. Translating gives CASSLGTAYGYTF. This sequence joins TRBV7-9 and TRBJ1-2; 7 bases are shared with TRBD1. CDR1 is SEHNR and CDR2 is FQNEAQ in the germline V gene (reference sequence). CDR3 length: 13 residues. V dropped 5 bases and J dropped 4; count of bases not matched to a gene: 4.

The genes are TRBV15 and TRBJ1-1; D call uncertain. The CDR3 covers 13 residues. V lost 4 bases to trimming and J lost 1 base, with 7 bases between them. Germline values: CDR1 LNHNV, CDR2 YYDKDF (reference sequence). CDR3 sequence: CATSTDTNTEAFF. The DNA of the CDR3 is TGTGCCACCAGCACTGATACGAACACTGAAGCTTTCTTT. Variable domain in full (rest from reference TRBV15 and TRBJ1-1): DAMVIQNPRYQVTQFGKPVTLSCSQTLNHNVMYWYQQKSSQAPKLLFHYYDKDFNNEADTPDNFQSRRPNTSFCFLDIRSPGLGDTAMYLCATSTDTNTEAFFGQGTRLTVV.

On this clone: This specimen includes other DNA sequences encoding the same CDR3. The chain joins TRBV6-5 to TRBJ2-5; D gene uncertain. From germline, CDR1 is MNHEY and CDR2 SVGAGI. This CDR3 is 13 amino acids long. The germline V and J ends were trimmed by 0 bases and 4 bases, with 6 bases remaining between them. In DNA, the CDR3 is TGTGCCAGCAGTTACTCCCTTCTAGAGACCCAGTACTTC. This sequence encodes CASSYSLLETQYF.

The table lists this clone with a count of one. The chain joins TRBV27 to TRBJ1-6; 7 nucleotides match TRBD1. Trimming removed 5 bases from V and 7 bases from J; junction bases left unmatched: 8. The germline CDR1 and CDR2 sequences are MNHEY and SMNVEV (reference sequence). CDR3 length equals 15 residues. This chain's CDR3 is CASSRPGTANSPLHF. In nucleotides, the CDR3 is TGTGCCAGCAGTAGACCCGGGACAGCCAATTCACCCCTCCACTTT.